Shown below are 3 T cell receptor beta chains from a single sample sequenced in a study of T cell clonality in common variable immunodeficiency. Sequencing was performed with immunoSEQ multiplex PCR; in TCRdb, only in-frame clones are kept and a portion is missing. The specimen has about 60,000 clones, none found just once. The material sequenced was peripheral blood mononuclear cells. The source of these receptors is a person between 18 and 70 years old in good health.

Ten or more counts support this clone. The read ends 3 residues early relative to the CDR3; the germline J gene fills the gap. The chain has TRBV2 and TRBJ1-2; 9 positions agree with TRBD1. CDR1 is SNHLY and CDR2 is FYNNEI in the germline V gene. The CDR3 covers 16 residues. Partial CDR3 DNA: TGTGCCAGCAAAGTGACAGGGGGATTTCAGCTCTTGGGC. The encoded protein is CASKVTGGFQLLG. Given in full, the CDR3 is CASKVTGGFQLLGYTF.

This clone came up many times. The CDR3 end falls 3 residues outside the read, so it is completed with the germline J gene. The chain carries TRBV7-8 and TRBJ1-5, with TRBD1 as a possible D gene (6 bases). CDR1 is SGHVS, CDR2 FQNEAQ, per germline. Trimming stripped 5 bases from V and 4 bases from J, with 12 bases between. The CDR3 runs to 14 residues. The CDR3 DNA, read in part, is TGTGCCAGCAGCCAAAGGAGGGGGAATCAGCCC. Its protein product is CASSQRRGNQP. The full CDR3 sequence reads CASSQRRGNQPQHF.

This clone was seen many times. With the read ending 3 residues before the CDR3 end, the germline J gene is used to fill in that end. The V call is TRBV5-6, the J call TRBJ1-1; TRBD1 matches at 9 bases. Per the germline V gene, CDR1 is SGHDT and CDR2 is YYEEEE. V dropped 4 bases and J dropped 4; count of bases not matched to a gene: 5. The CDR3 extends over 14 amino acids. The CDR3 reads CASSKTGGITEAFF. The CDR3 DNA, read in part, is TGTGCCAGCAGCAAGACAGGGGGTATCACTGAA.